The 14 T cell receptor beta chains in this list originate from one sample, sequenced in a study of tumor and adjacent non-tumor tissue in lung cancer. Three rounds of nested PCR, following a modified ARM-PCR protocol, produced the TCRbeta library. MiXCR, run by TCRdb on the multiplex PCR reads, gives a single entry per CDR3 protein. In the table there are over 100,000 distinct CDR3 sequences, around 57% of which are singletons. The template was RNA from unsorted bulk tissue. More than 3 cm separated this lung sample from the edge of the tumor. Sample: distant non-tumor lung tissue. Receptor source: a man aged 55 to 70 with non-small cell lung cancer.

In regard to this clonotype: A read error may be the cause here, since a much bigger clone is one base away. This chain connects TRBV30 to TRBJ1-5; TRBD1 might be the D (6 bases). Germline V gene sequence: CDR1 GTSNPN, CDR2 SVGIG (reference sequence). The CDR3 runs 14 residues. CDR3 DNA sequence: TGTGACTGGAGTGTAGGGGGGAGCAATCAGCCCCAGCATTTT. It specifies CDWSVGGSNQPQHF.

This clonotype qualifies as medium-sized. The genes are TRBV11-3 and TRBJ2-1, with 7 bases that match TRBD2. Germline-derived CDR1 and CDR2 are SGHNT and YENEEA. CDR3 length: 12 residues. Losses at the gene ends were 4 bases for V and 8 bases for J; bases not matched to a gene: 2. The CDR3 bases are TGTGCCAGCAGCTCCCGGGGGGATGAGCAGTTCTTC. Residues: CASSSRGDEQFF.

The V call is TRBV4-2, the J call TRBJ2-3; possibly TRBD1 for D (5 bases). Trimming removed 0 bases from V and 4 bases from J, with 17 bases in between. The CDR3 consists of 17 residues. Germline CDR1 is LGHNA and CDR2 is YNFKEQ. For the CDR3, the DNA is TGTGCCAGCAGCCAAGATTTGTGGGGAATAGGGGCAGATACGCAGTATTTT. This sequence encodes CASSQDLWGIGADTQYF.

This clonotype has a handful of counts. The chain is built from TRBV20-1 and TRBJ2-3, with 9 bases that match TRBD2. Germline values: CDR1 DFQATT, CDR2 SNEGSKA (reference sequence). The length of the CDR3 is 15 residues. Trimming cost V 2 bases and J 2 bases; bases outside gene matches: 5. The CDR3 sequence is CSARSTSGTTDTQYF. In DNA, the CDR3 is TGCAGTGCTAGATCGACTAGCGGAACCACAGATACGCAGTATTTT.

The rearrangement uses TRBV29-1 and TRBJ2-3, with 9 bases fitting TRBD1. The ends lost 6 bases at V and 9 bases at J; junction bases unmatched: 10. CDR1 is SQVTM, CDR2 ANQGSEA, per germline. The CDR3 sequence is 13 residues long. CDR3 coding DNA: TGCAGCGTAAAGTCGGGACAGGGATACACGCAGTATTTT. It translates to CSVKSGQGYTQYF.

The sample holds a few counts of this clonotype. This rearrangement joins TRBV20-1 to TRBJ2-5; D is unresolved. CDR3 length: 11 amino acids. Germline-derived CDR1 and CDR2 are DFQATT and SNEGSKA (reference sequence). The V and J ends lost 3 bases and 5 bases respectively, with 7 bases between them. The CDR3 sequence is CSASNGETQYF. CDR3 sequence (DNA): TGCAGTGCTAGTAATGGGGAGACCCAGTACTTC.

This clonotype appeared a few times. The CDR3 does not close with the conserved phenylalanine or tryptophan, likely indicating a read error. This sequence joins TRBV7-9 and TRBJ2-7; a possible D gene is TRBD1 (6 bases). The germline V gene encodes CDR1 SEHNR and CDR2 FQNEAQ (reference sequence). The V gene lost 6 bases and the J gene lost 3 bases, with 15 bases spanning the gap. The CDR3 is made up of 14 amino acids. The CDR3 DNA reads TGTGCCAGCAGGGGGGCCCACTCAATCTACGAGCAGTACTTA. This encodes CASRGAHSIYEQYL.

With regard to this clonotype: Sequence at one end of the junction differs from germline and may be a read error. The chain uses TRBV4-2 and TRBJ2-7; D may be TRBD2 (6 bases). Germline-derived CDR1 and CDR2 are LGHNA and YNFKEQ. The CDR3 consists of 16 residues. CDR3 amino acids: CSSSQDPAGSSYEQYF. CDR3 in DNA: TGTTCCAGTAGCCAAGATCCAGCGGGTAGTTCCTACGAGCAGTACTTC.

In the case of this clonotype: A much bigger clone sits one base away, suggesting this may be a read error. The chain employs TRBV4-1 and TRBJ2-7; D call uncertain. Looked up from germline, CDR1 is MGHRA and CDR2 is YSYEKL. Trimming left V 0 bases short and J 3 bases short, with 9 bases between. The CDR3 is 14 residues long. CDR3 sequence (DNA): TGCGCCAGCAGCCAAGATACAGCCAGCTACGAGCAGTACTTC. Its protein product is CASSQDTASYEQYF.

This clonotype turned up a few times. This could be a read error, since a much larger clone is one nucleotide away. V is TRBV5-4 and J is TRBJ2-7, with D tentatively TRBD2 (6 bases). CDR3 length equals 12 residues. With 10 bases removed from V and 2 bases from J, the gap between germline ends came to 13 bases. Germline V gives CDR1 SGHNT, CDR2 YYREEE (reference sequence). The CDR3: CAYRASAYEQYF. The CDR3 DNA is TGTGCCTACCGGGCTAGCGCCTACGAGCAGTACTTC.

On this clonotype itself: One end of the junction varies from germline; a read error may be responsible. The chain has TRBV12-3 or TRBV12-4 and TRBJ2-1; 7 bases fit TRBD2. The CDR3 has 17 residues. In DNA, the CDR3 is TGTGCCAGCAGTTTACCGAGGACTAGTGGGAGGGCCCAAGAGCAGCTCTTC. Translated, it gives CASSLPRTSGRAQEQLF.

Concerning this clonotype itself: A clone one base away is much larger, so this may be a read error. V usage is TRBV12-3 or TRBV12-4 and J usage is TRBJ2-3, with no clear D. This CDR3 comprises 13 residues. Trimming removed 3 bases from V and 3 bases from J, with 7 bases in between. CDR3: CASSFLGTDTQYF. CDR3 nucleotide sequence: TGTGCCAGCAGTTTTCTAGGGACAGATACGCAGTATTTT.

As regards this clonotype: A read error may produce the germline difference seen at one junction end. V gene TRBV11-2 combines with J gene TRBJ2-5; D might be TRBD2 (6 bases). CDR1 SGHAT and CDR2 FQNNGV come from the germline V gene. CDR3 length: 15 amino acids. In DNA form, the CDR3 reads TGTGCCAGTAGCTTAGTCCCCCCAGGAGGGAAGACCCAGTACTTC. Protein: CASSLVPPGGKTQYF.

On this clonotype itself: One junction end does not reproduce the germline sequence, and a read error may be involved. The V call is TRBV28, the J call TRBJ2-1; TRBD2 agrees at 14 bases. The CDR3 runs 14 residues. CDR1 is MDHEN, CDR2 SYDVKM, per germline. The CDR3 nucleotides are TGTGTCAGCAGGCCGGGACTAGCGGGAGTTGAGCAGTTCTTC. As protein: CVSRPGLAGVEQFF. The variable domain in full, completed from reference TRBV28 and TRBJ2-1, reads DVKVTQSSRYLVKRTGEKVFLECVQDMDHENMFWYRQDPGLGLRLIYFSYDVKMKEKGDIPEGYSVSREKKERFSLILESASTNQTSMYLCVSRPGLAGVEQFFGPGTRLTVL.